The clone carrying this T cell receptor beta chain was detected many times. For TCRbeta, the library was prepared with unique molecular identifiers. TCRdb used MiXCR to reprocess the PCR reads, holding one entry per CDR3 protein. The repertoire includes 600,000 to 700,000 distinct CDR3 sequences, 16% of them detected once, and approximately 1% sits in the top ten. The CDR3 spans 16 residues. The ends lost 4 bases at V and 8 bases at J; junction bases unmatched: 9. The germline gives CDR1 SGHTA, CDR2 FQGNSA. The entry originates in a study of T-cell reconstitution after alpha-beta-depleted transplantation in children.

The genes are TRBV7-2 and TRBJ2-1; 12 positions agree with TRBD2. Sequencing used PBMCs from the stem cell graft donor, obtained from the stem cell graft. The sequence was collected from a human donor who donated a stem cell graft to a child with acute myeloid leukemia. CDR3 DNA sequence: TGTGCCAGCAGCTCCTCTAGCGGGGGGGCCTTGGATGAGCAGTTCTTC. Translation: CASSSSSGGALDEQFF. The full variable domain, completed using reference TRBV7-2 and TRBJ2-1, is GAGVSQSPSNKVTEKGKDVELRCDPISGHTALYWYRQSLGQGLEFLIYFQGNSAPDKSGLPSDRFSAERTGGSVSTLTIQRTQQEDSAVYLCASSSSSGGALDEQFFGPGTRLTVL.